This T cell receptor (beta chain) derives from a study of patients and donors after allogeneic stem cell transplantation. The CDR3 is 12 residues long. With 5 bases removed from V and 2 bases from J, the gap between germline ends came to 6 bases. Germline-derived CDR1 and CDR2 are MNHNY and SVGAGI (reference sequence). A single record per CDR3 protein comes from TCRdb applying MiXCR to the RT-PCR reads. The sample carries roughly 200,000 distinct CDR3 sequences, less than 45% recorded once. The J gene is TRBJ2-5, the V gene TRBV6-6; D remains unclear. The clonotype comes from a human donor who was either an allogeneic HSCT recipient or a stem cell or donor lymphocyte infusion donor (not recorded which). It is not recorded whose cells these are; they may come from a transplant donor. Sequencing used blood, either unsorted or a sorted T cell fraction (not recorded which). The CDR3 sequence is CASSQIQETQYF. CDR3 nucleotide sequence: TGTGCCAGCAGTCAGATTCAAGAGACCCAGTACTTC.